This T cell receptor beta chain was profiled in a study of beta chain features in type 1 diabetes. General study results and limits: Compared with healthy donors, patients appeared to share more similar naive, central memory and regulatory TCRB repertoires. PCR might show a preference for shorter templates, equally across patients and controls.

The sequenced template was cDNA made from the entire isolated RNA. The data were produced by immunoSEQ multiplex PCR, yet TCRdb's version contains in-frame clones alone and is incomplete. Of some 900,000 clones listed, 17% were seen once; the top ten hold 0.02% to 0.025%. Sorting that relied on CD45RO/CCR7/CD25/CD127/CD95/CD27 yielded CD4+ naive, central memory, regulatory and stem cell-like memory cells. Of note for this clone: Its antigen is unidentified.

CDR1 MNHEY and CDR2 SVGAGI come from the germline V gene. Germline trimming cut 6 bases from V and 2 bases from J; bases unmatched to any gene: 3. The CDR3 runs to 13 residues. This chain uses TRBV6-5 with TRBJ2-7, with 8 bases that match TRBD1. The clonotype was recovered from a woman aged 18-29 years in good health. The material sequenced was naive CD4+ T cells from blood. The CDR3 nucleotides read TGTGCCAGCAGAGAGACAGGGGCCTACGAGCAGTACTTC. Translating it yields CASRETGAYEQYF.